This TCR beta chain was observed in a study of blood T cell repertoires in COVID-19. Study overall: COVID-19 samples from acute and convalescent phases originated in the United States, Italy and Spain. The analysed material was cDNA or gDNA that came from T cells, B-cell-depleted T cells, or PBMCs.

Data came from immunoSEQ multiplex PCR; TCRdb stores just in-frame clones and leaves some out. The table lists tens of thousands of clones, around nine tenths of them singletons. The specimen was peripheral blood. This sequence was found in a man aged 45 to 65 with active COVID-19.

The DNA of the CDR3 is TGTGCCAGCAGCTCTCGGACTAGCGGTTACTCCTACGAGCAGTACTTC. Protein product: CASSSRTSGYSYEQYF. V and J are TRBV5-4 and TRBJ2-7; 10 positions match TRBD2. The trim removed 3 bases at V and 0 bases at J, leaving 6 bases unmatched. Germline V gene sequence: CDR1 SGHNT, CDR2 YYREEE (reference sequence). The CDR3 is 16 residues long.